Following are 14 T cell receptor beta chains from one sample sequenced in a study of T-cell reconstitution after alpha-beta-depleted transplantation in children. Preparation of the TCRbeta library was carried out with unique molecular identifiers. MiXCR was run by TCRdb on the PCR reads, yielding one entry per CDR3 protein. This repertoire shows roughly 590,000 distinct CDR3 sequences, approximately 17% found once; its top ten account for 0.8% to 1.1%. Sequenced material: PBMCs from the stem cell graft donor, taken from the stem cell graft. The receptors stem from a human donor who donated a stem cell graft to a child with acute myeloid leukemia.

The chain uses TRBV24-1 and TRBJ2-2; D may be TRBD1 (6 bases). Germline V CDR1 and CDR2: KGHDR, SFDVKD. The CDR3 runs 16 residues. V lost 1 base and J 0 bases, leaving 8 bases between the germline ends. CDR3 bases: TGTGCCACCAGTGATTTCGGGACAACGAACACCGGGGAGCTGTTTTTT. The encoded protein is CATSDFGTTNTGELFF.

This clonotype was observed many times. The chain links TRBV12-3 or TRBV12-4 to TRBJ2-7, with unresolved D. Trimming left V 1 base short and J 3 bases short, with 7 bases between. The CDR3 totals 13 residues. The CDR3 nucleotides are TGTGCCAGCAGTTTAGGGATTGGCTACGAGCAGTACTTC. Encoded protein: CASSLGIGYEQYF.

This clonotype was seen more than once but under ten times. V usage is TRBV6-6 and J usage is TRBJ2-7; no definite D call. Trimming stripped 0 bases from V and 4 bases from J, with 7 bases between. This CDR3 is built from 13 residues. Germline V gene lookup returns CDR1 MNHNY and CDR2 SVGAGI (reference sequence). CDR3 sequence (DNA): TGTGCCAGCAGTTACTCCGCAGATTACGAGCAGTACTTC. This encodes CASSYSADYEQYF.

This clonotype was detected many times. The CDR3 DNA reads as TGTGCCAGCACGGACCCATGGGAGAATGAGCAGTTCTTC. Translated: CASTDPWENEQFF. This chain joins TRBV27 and TRBJ2-1; maybe TRBD2 (5 bases). V lost 7 bases and J 7 bases, leaving 14 bases between the germline ends. The germline V gene has CDR1 MNHEY and CDR2 SMNVEV (reference sequence). CDR3 length: 13 amino acids.

The chain uses TRBV12-3 or TRBV12-4 and TRBJ2-3; a possible D gene is TRBD1 (6 bases). Deletions cut 1 base from V and 4 bases from J, with 12 bases between. This CDR3 has 15 residues. The DNA of the CDR3 is TGTGCCAGCAGTTTAGGACAGGCAAATCCAGATACGCAGTATTTT. Protein sequence: CASSLGQANPDTQYF.

This clonotype has ten or more counts. The gene calls are TRBV20-1 and TRBJ2-3; TRBD2 aligns across 12 bases. CDR1 and CDR2 from the germline V gene are DFQATT and SNEGSKA (reference sequence). Germline trimming cut 5 bases from V and 3 bases from J; bases unmatched to any gene: 15. CDR3 length: 18 residues. As DNA, the CDR3 is TGCAGTGCTGCTACTTCTAGCGGGGGGGCCTTAGGGACAGATACGCAGTATTTT. Its translation: CSAATSSGGALGTDTQYF.

The genes are TRBV5-5 and TRBJ2-1; D may be TRBD1 or TRBD2 (6 bases each). This CDR3 has 14 amino acids. The V gene lost 6 bases and the J gene lost 8 bases, with 18 bases spanning the gap. Germline V gives CDR1 SGHKS, CDR2 YYEKEE (reference sequence). The CDR3 DNA follows: TGTGCCAGCACCATGGGGGGCCAGTTCGATGAGCAGTTCTTC. It specifies CASTMGGQFDEQFF.

This clonotype was recorded a few times. The chain couples TRBV5-1 to TRBJ2-5; D is unclear. Trimming removed 5 bases from V and 5 bases from J, with 13 bases in between. Per the germline V gene, CDR1 is SGHRS and CDR2 is YFSETQ. The CDR3 spans 13 residues. The CDR3 here is CASSRVFGETQYF. As DNA, the CDR3 is TGCGCCAGCAGTCGGGTTTTCGGGGAGACCCAGTACTTC.

The chain uses TRBV5-1 and TRBJ1-1; D not resolved. This CDR3 comprises 12 residues. Germline assignment: CDR1 SGHRS and CDR2 YFSETQ. The V gene lost 8 bases and the J gene lost 4 bases, with 12 bases spanning the gap. CDR3 sequence (DNA): TGCGCCAGTTCCATCCTCGGCACTGAAGCTTTCTTT. Translation gives CASSILGTEAFF.

This clonotype was seen repeatedly, ten times or more. This sequence joins TRBV20-1 and TRBJ1-6; D possibly corresponds to TRBD1 (6 bases). The V gene's germline CDR1 is DFQATT and CDR2 SNEGSKA (reference sequence). CDR3 size: 13 residues. V lost 6 bases, J lost 10 bases, and 16 bases lay in between. The chain's CDR3 is CSATLRGTSPLHF. The CDR3 DNA reads as TGCAGTGCGACCCTCAGGGGAACCTCACCCCTCCACTTT.

This clonotype was seen ten or more times. The gene calls are TRBV20-1 and TRBJ1-2; tentative D call: TRBD1 (5 bases). The CDR3 is 13 residues long. The V end lost 5 bases, the J end lost 8 bases, and 18 bases lay between the germline ends. CDR1 and CDR2 (germline): DFQATT, SNEGSKA (reference sequence). CDR3 sequence reads: CSAYDSGRIGYTF. In DNA, the CDR3 is TGCAGTGCTTATGACAGTGGGCGAATCGGCTACACCTTC.

V and J are TRBV7-3 and TRBJ1-1, with 7 positions matching TRBD1. The V gene's germline CDR1 is SGHTA and CDR2 FQGTGA. Trimming cost V 5 bases and J 5 bases; bases outside gene matches: 8. The CDR3 extends over 14 amino acids. The CDR3 DNA sequence: TGTGCCAGCAGCCGCCAGACAGGGCGGACTGAAGCTTTCTTT. Amino acids: CASSRQTGRTEAFF.

This clonotype occurred many times. V is TRBV15 and J is TRBJ2-1; 8 bases agree with TRBD1. The V segment lost 2 bases and the J segment 7 bases; nucleotides outside the gene matches: 1. CDR1 LNHNV and CDR2 YYDKDF come from the germline V gene (reference sequence). There are 13 residues in the CDR3. This CDR3 reads CATSRNRGNEQFF. Written as DNA, the CDR3 is TGTGCCACCAGCAGAAACAGGGGGAATGAGCAGTTCTTC.

This chain uses TRBV25-1 with TRBJ2-3; D call uncertain. CDR3 size: 12 residues. Between the trimmed V and J ends, which lost 1 base and 4 bases, there was a span of 3 bases. Germline V lookup: CDR1 MGHDK, CDR2 SYGVNS. In DNA, the CDR3 is TGTGCCAGCAGTGAATCTGCAGATACGCAGTATTTT. This codes for CASSESADTQYF.